This T cell receptor beta chain was recovered during a study of T-cell reconstitution after alpha-beta-depleted transplantation in children. V was pared by 6 bases and J by 5 bases, with 19 bases between. The CDR3 is made up of 15 amino acids. The germline CDR1 and CDR2 sequences are MNHEY and SMNVEV (reference sequence). Unique molecular identifiers were incorporated during preparation of the TCRbeta library. TCRdb reprocessed the PCR reads with MiXCR, giving one entry per CDR3 protein. The sample records approximately 510,000 distinct CDR3 sequences, approximately 16% being singletons. The sequence was obtained from a human donor who donated a stem cell graft to a child with acute lymphoblastic leukemia. The input for sequencing was PBMCs from the stem cell graft donor, taken from the stem cell graft. The chain has TRBV27 and TRBJ1-1; D may be TRBD1 (5 bases). In nucleotides, the CDR3 is TGTGCCAGCAGCCGGGACCTAACGAGAGCGACTGAAGCTTTCTTT. This gives the protein CASSRDLTRATEAFF.